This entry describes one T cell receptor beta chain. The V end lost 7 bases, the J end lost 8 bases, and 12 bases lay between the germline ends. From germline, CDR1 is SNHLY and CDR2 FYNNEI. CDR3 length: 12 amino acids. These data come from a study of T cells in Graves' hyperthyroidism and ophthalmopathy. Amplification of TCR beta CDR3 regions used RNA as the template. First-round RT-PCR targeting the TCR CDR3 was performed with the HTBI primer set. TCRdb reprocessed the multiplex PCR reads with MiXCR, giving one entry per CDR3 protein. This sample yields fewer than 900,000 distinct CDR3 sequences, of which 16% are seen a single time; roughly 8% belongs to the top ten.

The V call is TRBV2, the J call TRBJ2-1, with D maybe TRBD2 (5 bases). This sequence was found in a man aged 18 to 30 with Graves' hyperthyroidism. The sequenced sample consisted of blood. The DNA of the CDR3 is TGTGCCAGCACGGGAACCCTACATGAGCAGTTCTTC. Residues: CASTGTLHEQFF.